The 6 T cell receptor beta chains below were found in one sample sequenced in a study of T cells in localized non-small cell lung cancer. Here immunoSEQ multiplex PCR was the method, and the copy in TCRdb shows in-frame clones only, minus some. This table has roughly 31,000 clones, 70% to 90% appearing once. Sequencing was performed on peripheral blood, taken before any cancer treatment. The receptors derive from a woman aged 40 to 75 with stage I lung adenocarcinoma.

The genes are TRBV28 and TRBJ2-3, with 10 bases aligning to TRBD1. The CDR3 totals 18 residues. Germline V gene data show CDR1 as MDHEN and CDR2 as SYDVKM. The V segment lost 7 bases and the J segment 0 bases; nucleotides outside the gene matches: 13. CDR3 amino acids: CASTPGQGPQKSTDTQYF. Here the CDR3 DNA reads TGTGCCAGCACGCCGGGACAGGGGCCACAAAAAAGCACAGATACGCAGTATTTT.

The rearrangement uses TRBV19 and TRBJ2-5, with a possible D match to TRBD2 (6 bases). The germline CDR1 and CDR2 sequences are LNHDA and SQIVND (reference sequence). The CDR3 totals 13 residues. V was cut by 7 bases and J by 4 bases, with 13 bases left in between. In nucleotides, the CDR3 is TGTGCCAGTACCCCCGGGGGTGGAGAGACCCAGTACTTC. Encoded protein: CASTPGGGETQYF. Full variable domain (outside the CDR3, taken from reference TRBV19 and TRBJ2-5): DGGITQSPKYLFRKEGQNVTLSCEQNLNHDAMYWYRQDPGQGLRLIYYSQIVNDFQKGDIAEGYSVSREKKESFPLTVTSAQKNPTAFYLCASTPGGGETQYFGPGTRLLVL.

This clone appeared a single time. V usage is TRBV28 and J usage is TRBJ2-7; 10 positions match TRBD2. Germline V lookup: CDR1 MDHEN, CDR2 SYDVKM. Trimming took 5 bases from V and 0 from J; bases not matched to a gene: 7. This CDR3 comprises 16 residues. This chain's CDR3 is CASSPGLAAISYEQYF. Here the CDR3 DNA reads TGTGCCAGCAGTCCCGGACTAGCGGCCATCTCCTACGAGCAGTACTTC.

The chain combines TRBV11-2 with TRBJ1-2; no reliable D call. Germline-derived CDR1 and CDR2 are SGHAT and FQNNGV. Between the trimmed V and J ends, which lost 5 bases and 2 bases, there was a span of 3 bases. The CDR3 is 11 amino acids. The CDR3 DNA sequence: TGTGCCAGCAGCCCGAACTATGGCTACACCTTC. Translating gives CASSPNYGYTF.

CDR3 loop: CAWSRMTGINTEAFF. The CDR3 bases are TGTGCCTGGAGCCGAATGACAGGGATAAACACTGAAGCTTTCTTT. The rearrangement uses TRBV30 and TRBJ1-1; 7 positions agree with TRBD1. CDR3 length: 15 amino acids. The V and J ends lost 3 bases and 2 bases, in that order; junction bases with no gene match: 9. Looked up from germline, CDR1 is GTSNPN and CDR2 is SVGIG (reference sequence). Drawing the rest from reference TRBV30 and TRBJ1-1, the complete variable domain is SQTIHQWPATLVQPVGSPLSLECTVEGTSNPNLYWYRQAAGRGLQLLFYSVGIGQISSEVPQNLSASRPQDRQFILSSKKLLLSDSGFYLCAWSRMTGINTEAFFGQGTRLTVV.

This clone came up once. The chain links TRBV6-5 to TRBJ1-2, with D perhaps matching TRBD1 (6 bases). In germline, CDR1 is MNHEY, CDR2 SVGAGI. The germline V and J ends were trimmed by 6 bases and 8 bases, with 16 bases remaining between them. The CDR3 runs 13 residues. The CDR3 loop is CASSKQGTGGYTF. CDR3 nucleotides: TGTGCCAGCAGCAAACAGGGAACGGGCGGCTACACCTTC.